This TCR beta chain was sequenced in a study of blood T cell repertoires in COVID-19. The CDR3 loop spans 13 amino acids. Germline V CDR1 and CDR2: LNHDA, SQIVND (reference sequence). Trimming removed 7 bases at V and 6 bases at J, with 13 bases between. The repertoire was sequenced with immunoSEQ multiplex PCR; TCRdb's copy has only in-frame clones and lacks some. The repertoire has 210,000 or so clones, more than 80% of them found once; the top ten carry over 1%. The J gene is TRBJ2-1, the V gene TRBV19; possibly TRBD1 for D (6 bases). This clonotype was sampled from a woman in her thirties with COVID-19, enrolled during active disease. The sequencing sample was made of peripheral blood. The CDR3 loop is CASTRTVSNEQFF. The DNA for the CDR3 is TGTGCCAGTACCAGGACAGTTTCCAATGAGCAGTTCTTC.